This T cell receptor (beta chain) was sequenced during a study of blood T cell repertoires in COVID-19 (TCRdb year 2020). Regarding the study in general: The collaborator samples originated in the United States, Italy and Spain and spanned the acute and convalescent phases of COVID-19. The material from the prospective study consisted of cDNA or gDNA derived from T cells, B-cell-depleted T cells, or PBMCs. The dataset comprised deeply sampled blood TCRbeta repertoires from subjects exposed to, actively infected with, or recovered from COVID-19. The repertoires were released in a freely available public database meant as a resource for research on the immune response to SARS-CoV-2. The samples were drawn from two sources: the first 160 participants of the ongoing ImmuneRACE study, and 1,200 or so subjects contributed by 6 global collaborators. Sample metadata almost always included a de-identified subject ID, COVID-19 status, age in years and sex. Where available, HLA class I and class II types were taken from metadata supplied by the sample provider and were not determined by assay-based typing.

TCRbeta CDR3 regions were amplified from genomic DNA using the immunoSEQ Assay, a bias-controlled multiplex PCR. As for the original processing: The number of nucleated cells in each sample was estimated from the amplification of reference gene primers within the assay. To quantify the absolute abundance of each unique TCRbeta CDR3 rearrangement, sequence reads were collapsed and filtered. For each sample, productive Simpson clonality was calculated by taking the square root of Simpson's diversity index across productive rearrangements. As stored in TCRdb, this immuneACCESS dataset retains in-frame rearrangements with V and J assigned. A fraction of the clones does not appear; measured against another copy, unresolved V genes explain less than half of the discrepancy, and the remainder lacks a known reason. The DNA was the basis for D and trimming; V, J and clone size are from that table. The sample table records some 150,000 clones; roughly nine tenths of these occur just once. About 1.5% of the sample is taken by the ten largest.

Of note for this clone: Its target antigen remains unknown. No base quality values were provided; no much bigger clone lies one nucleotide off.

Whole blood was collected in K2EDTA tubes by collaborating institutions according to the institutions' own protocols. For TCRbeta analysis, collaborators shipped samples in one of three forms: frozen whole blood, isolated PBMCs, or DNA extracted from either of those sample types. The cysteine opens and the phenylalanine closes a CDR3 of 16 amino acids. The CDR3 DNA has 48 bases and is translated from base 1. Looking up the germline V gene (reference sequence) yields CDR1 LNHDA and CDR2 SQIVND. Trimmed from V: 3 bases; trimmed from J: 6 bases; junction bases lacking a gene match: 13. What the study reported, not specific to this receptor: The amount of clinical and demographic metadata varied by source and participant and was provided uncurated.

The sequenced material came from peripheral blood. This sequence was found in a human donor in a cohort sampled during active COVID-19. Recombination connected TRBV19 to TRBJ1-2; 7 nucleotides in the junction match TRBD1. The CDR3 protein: CASSITWGDRDNGYTF. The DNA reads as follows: TGTGCCAGTAGTATCACTTGGGGAGACAGGGATAATGGCTACACCTTC.